A selection of T cell receptor beta chains follows, all from one sample in a study of neurological immune-mediated disorders. TCRdb ran MiXCR on the 5' RACE reads and lists one entry per CDR3 protein. This repertoire shows about 57,000 distinct CDR3 sequences, approximately 11% found once; its top ten account for approximately 6.6%. Sequences were obtained from PBMCs. These receptors originate from a male donor with HTLV-1-associated myelopathy (HAM/TSP). Each CDR3 is given without its conserved first and last residue. Fields, in order: CDR3 protein, V gene.

CDR3aa: ASRVRQGRERGTEAF
v_gene: TRBV6-5

CDR3aa: SARTTSGGAYNEQF
v_gene: TRBV20-1

CDR3aa: SATDPRFNEQF
v_gene: TRBV20-1

CDR3aa: ASSSGSGGSYNEQF
v_gene: TRBV5-1

CDR3aa: ASSSGAGSKALAF
v_gene: TRBV5-1

CDR3aa: AWSVSPGYT
v_gene: TRBV30

CDR3aa: ARSLSGKPYEQY
v_gene: TRBV5-6

CDR3aa: ASSLGLAGGLETQY
v_gene: TRBV12-3/TRBV12-4

CDR3aa: ASSLGQSNTEAF
v_gene: TRBV19

CDR3aa: SVTGNTGELF
v_gene: TRBV29-1

CDR3aa: ASSGITAEAF
v_gene: TRBV25-1

CDR3aa: ASSEDSGNTIY
v_gene: TRBV5-1

CDR3aa: ASSLPGHRQGNTIY
v_gene: TRBV7-7

CDR3aa: ASSLTDSKNTEAF
v_gene: TRBV28

CDR3aa: ASSLVGTGTNYGYT
v_gene: TRBV12-3/TRBV12-4

CDR3aa: ASSPNRGEMQY
v_gene: TRBV7-9

CDR3aa: ASSRQDWGEKLF
v_gene: TRBV14

CDR3aa: ASSLTGSRTQY
v_gene: TRBV6-2/TRBV6-3

CDR3aa: SASIGVDQPQH
v_gene: TRBV20-1

CDR3aa: ASSPVSSHEQF
v_gene: TRBV18

CDR3aa: ASSVGLGTGELF
v_gene: TRBV9

CDR3aa: ASSWAPGGGTSYEQY
v_gene: TRBV5-1

CDR3aa: AAETRRAATEQF
v_gene: TRBV9

CDR3aa: ASSGTGSGNTIY
v_gene: TRBV5-1

CDR3aa: ASSHKNIQY
v_gene: TRBV14

CDR3aa: SVDAGNHGYT
v_gene: TRBV29-1

CDR3aa: ASSPKQGTYEQY
v_gene: TRBV18

CDR3aa: ASSVAGTGGNQPQH
v_gene: TRBV28

CDR3aa: ASSSGGSIGSYEQY
v_gene: TRBV5-1

CDR3aa: ASSLSGLVYEQY
v_gene: TRBV5-1

CDR3aa: ASSLTGDIYNEQF
v_gene: TRBV7-3

CDR3aa: ASSSGSGEEKLF
v_gene: TRBV5-1

CDR3aa: ASSLFGNVGSSGNTIY
v_gene: TRBV27

CDR3aa: ASSSPRTGGPFQETQY
v_gene: TRBV7-3

CDR3aa: SSGTGGQGYNSPLH
v_gene: TRBV20-1

CDR3aa: ASSVNFREQF
v_gene: TRBV9

CDR3aa: SATEIAGAHYNEQF
v_gene: TRBV20-1

CDR3aa: ASSLDGARRYEQY
v_gene: TRBV5-1

CDR3aa: ATSDLPSGSEQF
v_gene: TRBV24-1

CDR3aa: ASSQQGREKLF
v_gene: TRBV7-2

CDR3aa: SVRLPHGGRTDTQY
v_gene: TRBV29-1

CDR3aa: AISSQGTEF
v_gene: TRBV10-3

CDR3aa: ASSYRRGLRLQETQY
v_gene: TRBV6-2/TRBV6-3

CDR3aa: SARDGDRVRNEQY
v_gene: TRBV20-1